This T cell receptor (beta chain) was profiled in a study of shared clonotypes between healthy human individuals (dated by TCRdb to about 2020). Looking at the study overall: A couple of women and a few men aged 18 to 49 years were included in the cohort. To estimate repertoire size and how much clonotypes are shared between individuals, the study performed deep sequencing of blood TCR repertoires from a few healthy adults. Between about 0.9 and 8.9 billion PBMCs per donor were obtained by leukapheresis. Per donor, three plates each were used for CD4 naive and CD4 memory, two for CD8 naive, and one for CD8 memory. To increase sequencing depth and limit assay-specific biases, TCR repertoire library preparation and sequencing were carried out by different laboratories using diverse techniques. What the study reported, not specific to this receptor: Naive subsets generally had larger estimated clonotype richness than memory subsets. Even with the large sequencing depth, rarefaction of the sorted-subset datasets indicated that sequencing was incomplete. Compared with non-shared clonotypes, the clonotypes found in all four sorted-subset donors had higher generation probabilities. Sampling was limited to blood, and TCR repertoires in tissue likely differ from TCR repertoires in blood. Across several donors, about 4.5% of naive CD4, 3% to 4% of naive CD8, 2% to 2.5% of memory CD4, and about 0.44% of memory CD8 clonotypes were shared. The small number of donors limited the genetic and exposure-history diversity represented. Pairwise subsampling indicated that sequencing depth was expected to affect the degree of clonotype sharing among donors.

Using the deep immunoSEQ assay, multiplex PCR amplified TCR CDR3 regions from genomic DNA. Extracted genomic DNA from each cell subset was spread evenly across all wells of several immunoSEQ 96-well plates, with each plate serving as a replicate. For sorted subsets, 150 to 250 ng of genomic DNA, equivalent to about 30,000 T cell genomes, went into each replicate PCR. Purified libraries were measured with a Qubit 3.0 fluorometer, size-checked on a Bioanalyzer 2100, and measured again with the KAPA Library Quantification kit. Every immunoSEQ 96-well plate was sequenced on a separate single-read 150-cycle Illumina NextSeq 550 flow cell. The study's processing was this. Because only junctional sequences without quality scores were contained in the immunoSEQ output, filtering matching that applied to full-length reads could not be performed. To assign V/J genes and CDR3, sequences were annotated against IMGT germline references using PyIR, a Python wrapper for IgBLAST v1.9. Any read was removed if the V/J assignment was weak (E-value above 1e-6), the CDR3 was missing, or the read contained stop codons, out-of-frame junctions, or ambiguous translated residues. V3J clonotypes were defined by identical inferred V gene, J gene, and CDR3 amino acid sequence. Percentage overlap between repertoires was computed as shared unique clonotypes divided by the size of the smaller repertoire. Three approaches were used to assess repertoire richness: RTK rarefaction, the Chao1 estimator, and Recon v2.1 estimates of unobserved clonotypes. Generation probabilities were computed with OLGA for all TCRbeta clonotypes obtained by the gDNA method from four donors. TCRdb carries this immuneACCESS record with in-frame sequences only. Its versions omit some clonotypes, under half of them owing to an unresolved V gene in the studies checked, with the rest unexplained. From that table come the V and J calls and clone size; the DNA was used to work out D and trimming. Present in this sample are some 1.5 million clones, over 95% of which were seen just once. More than 0.9% of the sample is in the top ten clones.

Donors were healthy HIV-negative adults with no recently reported acute infections or vaccinations. Every donor was a Caucasian adult residing in Nashville, Tennessee, USA. CD4+ T cells were enriched by magnetic negative selection, after which naive cells were positively selected on CD45RA and the negative fraction was taken as the memory subset. Blood was collected by leukapheresis, and PBMCs were isolated by Ficoll-Histopaque density gradient centrifugation and then cryopreserved in liquid nitrogen vapor phase. Analytical flow cytometry was used to check the purity and quantity of every magnetically sorted T cell population. Genomic DNA was isolated from every sorted fraction and measured by UV absorbance on a Nanodrop 2000c. Remarks on this clone: Its antigen specificity is not known. No quality values exist for individual bases; no much larger clone is one base distant.

The clonotype originates from a man aged 25 to 40 in good health. Material: naive CD4+ T cells sorted from blood. Interpreted using the paper, the cell subset or site label stands for: CD45RA+ positively selected.

The DNA reads TGTGCCAGCGACAGAGAGACTGGAAACACCATATATTTT. Its amino acids are CASDRETGNTIYF. Here the chain combines TRBV7-9 and TRBJ1-3, with TRBD1 perhaps the D gene, on 5 matching bases. CDR1 and CDR2 are read off the germline V gene (reference sequence) as SEHNR and FQNEAQ. V gives up 8 bases and J gives up 2 bases, and the segment between their germline ends measures 10 bases. Including the terminal cysteine and phenylalanine, the CDR3 comprises 13 residues. The sequence is cut down to CDR3 DNA, 39 bases in frame from base 1. Where the CDR3 stops, the reference TRBV7-9 and TRBJ1-3 genes take over; the full variable domain is DTGVSQNPRHKITKRGQNVTFRCDPISEHNRLYWYRQTLGQGPEFLTYFQNEAQLEKSRLLSDRFSAERPKGSFSTLEIQRTEQGDSAMYLCASDRETGNTIYFGEGSWLTVV.